The present T cell receptor beta chain was sequenced within a study of blood T cell repertoires in COVID-19. Turning to the study itself: From the United States, Italy and Spain came samples of acute and convalescent COVID-19. Sample material is recorded as cDNA or gDNA derived from T cells, B-cell-depleted T cells, or PBMCs.

There are 15 residues in the CDR3. Germline trimming cut 4 bases from V and 7 bases from J; bases unmatched to any gene: 5. The germline gives CDR1 SGHTA, CDR2 FQGNSA. The data were produced by immunoSEQ multiplex PCR, yet TCRdb's version contains in-frame clones alone and is incomplete. The sample has 49,000 or so clones, approximately 85% seen once. Seattle patient enrollment occurred during active infection, with longitudinal follow-up thereafter. V and J are TRBV7-2 and TRBJ1-6, with TRBD1 identical over 9 bases. The receptor was derived from a woman older than 75 with COVID-19, enrolled during active disease. The sequenced sample was peripheral blood. The CDR3 DNA is TGTGCCAGCAGCTCCGGGACAGGGATGAATTCACCCCTCCACTTT. As protein: CASSSGTGMNSPLHF.